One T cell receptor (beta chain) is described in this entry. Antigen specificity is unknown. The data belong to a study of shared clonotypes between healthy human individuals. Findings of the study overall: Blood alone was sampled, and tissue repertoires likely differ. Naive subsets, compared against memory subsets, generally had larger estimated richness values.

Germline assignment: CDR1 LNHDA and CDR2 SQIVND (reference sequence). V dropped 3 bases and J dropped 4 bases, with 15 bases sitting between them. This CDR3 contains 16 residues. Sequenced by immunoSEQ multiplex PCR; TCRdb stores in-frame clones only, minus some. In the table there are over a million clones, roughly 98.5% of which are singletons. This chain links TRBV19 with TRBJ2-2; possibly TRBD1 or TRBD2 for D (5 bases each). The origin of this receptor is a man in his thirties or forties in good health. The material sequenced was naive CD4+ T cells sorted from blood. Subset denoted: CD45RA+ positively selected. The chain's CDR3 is CASSISRGTGTGELFF. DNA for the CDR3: TGTGCCAGTAGTATTTCGAGGGGTACTGGCACCGGGGAGCTGTTTTTT. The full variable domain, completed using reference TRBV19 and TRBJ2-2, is DGGITQSPKYLFRKEGQNVTLSCEQNLNHDAMYWYRQDPGQGLRLIYYSQIVNDFQKGDIAEGYSVSREKKESFPLTVTSAQKNPTAFYLCASSISRGTGTGELFFGEGSRLTVL.